The clone carrying this T cell receptor (beta chain) was counted once. TCRdb's copy holds only in-frame clones and misses some; the assay was immunoSEQ multiplex PCR. There are some 56,000 clones in the sample; over 75% occur only once, and around 16% lies in the top ten. The record originates from a study of T cell responses to AZD1222 COVID-19 vaccine. V trimming: 6 bases; J trimming: 4 bases; junction bases outside the gene matches: 2. This CDR3 spans 12 amino acids. CDR1 is MNHEY and CDR2 is SVGAGI in the germline V gene. The receptor's source is an adult in good health. The specimen was peripheral blood, collected on day 0 of AZD1222 vaccination. This chain joins TRBV6-5 and TRBJ1-2; 7 bases are a match to TRBD1. The CDR3 bases are TGTGCCAGCAGACAGGGGCCCTATGGCTACACCTTC. Protein product: CASRQGPYGYTF.